This T cell receptor (beta chain) was profiled in a study of siplizumab effects on memory and regulatory T cells. Findings and limits, study-wide: Under siplizumab, alloreactive sequences traced to unstimulated CD4+ memory cells were significantly reduced. Most proliferating CD4+ or CD8+ clones, roughly 80-97%, had no naive or memory assignment.

Trimming removed 10 bases from V and 4 bases from J; junction bases left unmatched: 8. The length of the CDR3 is 13 residues. Germline values: CDR1 SNHLY, CDR2 FYNNEI. Around 9.6 x 10^4 TCR templates per sample were sequenced. The assay was immunoSEQ multiplex PCR, and TCRdb's table has in-frame clones only and misses some. The sample holds 100,000 or so clones, 85% to 95% seen once. This clone occurred once. Its antigen is still unknown. V and J are TRBV2 and TRBJ2-3, with 7 bases fitting TRBD1. Material: Tregs sorted from blood. The sequence derives from a human donor in good health. The CDR3 coding sequence is TGTGCCAACCGACAGGGCAGAGCAGATACGCAGTATTTT. Encoded protein: CANRQGRADTQYF.